Listed below are T cell receptor beta chains from one sample, sequenced in a study of radiation and T cells in renal cell carcinoma. Measured with immunoSEQ multiplex PCR; TCRdb has only the in-frame clones, and not every one. The sample shows approximately 85,000 clones, 80% to 90% of them seen only once. The source material was blood, sampled from a patient whose treatment included radiotherapy and nephrectomy. Source of these receptors: a woman between 65 and 79 years old with renal cell carcinoma. The CDR3 runs from the conserved cysteine through the conserved F or W. A D gene is named only where the DNA matches it firmly. Size is omitted from some rows. Given values are once, few, many or a class for expanded clones.

>TRBJ2-5|TRBD2|NA|TRBV11-3
TGTGCCAGCAGCTATTCCGGGACTATACAAGAGACCCAGTACTTC
CASSYSGTIQETQYF
>TRBJ2-5|TRBD1|NA|TRBV19
TGTGCCAGCGCAACTACAGGGGGGCAAGAGACCCAGTACTTC
CASATTGGQETQYF
>TRBJ1-1|NA|NA|TRBV28
TGTGCCAGCAGTTTAAGTAACAGGGTGAGCACTGAAGCTTTCTTT
CASSLSNRVSTEAFF
>TRBJ2-5|TRBD1|NA|TRBV11-3
TGTGCCAGCAGCCACTCGACAGGGGAAGAGACCCAGTACTTC
CASSHSTGEETQYF
>TRBJ1-3|NA|NA|TRBV5-1
TGCGCCAGCAGTCCGAAACAGGCGTACGCTGGAAACACCATATATTTT
CASSPKQAYAGNTIYF
>TRBJ1-1|NA|NA|TRBV29-1
TGCAGCGGGGGCCAGTACAACACTGAAGCTTTCTTT
CSGGQYNTEAFF
>TRBJ2-5|TRBD2|NA|TRBV5-4
TGTGCCAGCAGCCAAGAACTAGCGGGGGCCTTACAAGAGACCCAGTACTTC
CASSQELAGALQETQYF
>TRBJ1-5|NA|NA|TRBV6-5
TGTGCCAGCAGTCAAAATCAGCCCCAGCATTTT
CASSQNQPQHF
>TRBJ1-6|NA|NA|TRBV6-5
TGTGCCAGCAGTTTACCCGGTGACAGGAAGGATTCACCCCTCCACTTT
CASSLPGDRKDSPLHF
>TRBJ2-5|TRBD2|NA|TRBV5-4
TGTGCCAGCAGCCCCGGACTAGCGGGGGGGCAAGAGACCCAGTACTTC
CASSPGLAGGQETQYF
>TRBJ2-1|TRBD1|once|TRBV6-1
TGTGCCAGCAGGTATACAGGGGGACACAATGAGCAGTTCTTC
CASRYTGGHNEQFF
>TRBJ1-1|NA|NA|TRBV28
TGTGCCAGCAGTTTACACAGGGCGAACACTGAAGCTTTCTTT
CASSLHRANTEAFF
>TRBJ2-7|NA|NA|TRBV30
TGTGCCTGGAGTGTACGTAGAGGATACGAGCAGTACTTC
CAWSVRRGYEQYF
>TRBJ1-2|TRBD1|NA|TRBV9
TGTGCCAGCAGCGTAGCGGGACAGGGGAGCTATGGCTACACCTTC
CASSVAGQGSYGYTF
>TRBJ2-7|TRBD1|once|TRBV27
TGTGCCAGCAGTCCCGGACAGGGGATCGGCTACGAGCAGTACTTC
CASSPGQGIGYEQYF
>TRBJ1-5|NA|NA|TRBV28
TGTGCCAGCATCTCCGAGGGGGGCTGGCAGCCCCAGCATTTT
CASISEGGWQPQHF
>TRBJ1-6|NA|NA|TRBV18
TGTGCCAGCTCACCGGGCAGGGCTAATTCACCCCTCCACTTT
CASSPGRANSPLHF
>TRBJ2-6|NA|NA|TRBV19
TGTGCCAGTAGTCAGGGCAGACCCTCTGGGGCCAACGTCCTGACTTTC
CASSQGRPSGANVLTF
>TRBJ2-5|NA|NA|TRBV4-3
TGCGCCAGCAGCCAAGATGGGGGCGGGGGCGCGTGGGAGACCCAGTACTTC
CASSQDGGGGAWETQYF
>TRBJ1-1|NA|NA|TRBV7-2
TGTGCCAGCAGCTTTCGTAGGGGCGCGGTAGGAGCTTTCTTT
CASSFRRGAVGAFF
>TRBJ1-6|TRBD1|NA|TRBV19
TGTGCCAGTAGTACCACCGGGACAGGGGGGATGAGATCACCCCTCCACTTT
CASSTTGTGGMRSPLHF
>TRBJ2-2|NA|NA|TRBV19
TGTGCCAGCCGGAACACCGGGGAGCTGTTTTTT
CASRNTGELFF
>TRBJ1-1|NA|NA|TRBV6-6
TGTGCCAGCACCTTGGACAAGAACACTGAAGCTTTCTTT
CASTLDKNTEAFF
>TRBJ2-3|TRBD1|NA|TRBV7-2
TGTGCCAGCAGCTTAGCTAGGGGGCCGGCAGGTGATACGCAGTATTTT
CASSLARGPAGDTQYF
>TRBJ2-7|NA|NA|TRBV5-4
TGTGCCAGCAGCTTGCTAGGCGGAACGAGCTCCTACGAGCAGTACTTC
CASSLLGGTSSYEQYF
>TRBJ1-3|NA|NA|TRBV7-2
TGTGCCAGCAGCCCGCCAGGGGCGGTTGGAAACACCATATATTTT
CASSPPGAVGNTIYF
>TRBJ1-1|NA|NA|TRBV5-1
TGCGCCAGCAGCCACGGACAGTTGGCTGAAGCTTTCTTT
CASSHGQLAEAFF
>TRBJ1-5|TRBD1|NA|TRBV27
TGTGCCAGCAGGAGGGCAGGGGGGAATCAGCCCCAGCATTTT
CASRRAGGNQPQHF
>TRBJ1-2|NA|NA|TRBV5-1
TGCGCCAGCAGCATGGGGACGAAAGCTAACTATGGCTACACCTTC
CASSMGTKANYGYTF
>TRBJ1-5|TRBD1|NA|TRBV7-2
TGTGCCAGCAGCTCAGGACAGGGGGCACTTAATCAGCCCCAGCATTTT
CASSSGQGALNQPQHF
>TRBJ1-1|TRBD1|NA|TRBV28
TGTGCCAGCAGTTCCGGGACAGTGAACACTGAAGCTTTCTTT
CASSSGTVNTEAFF
>TRBJ2-5|NA|NA|TRBV4-3
TGCGCCAGCAGCCAAGGTTCAACCTCAGGGACCCAGTACTTC
CASSQGSTSGTQYF
>TRBJ2-7|NA|NA|TRBV2
TGTGCCAGCAGTGAACCGGGTACCACCTACGAGCAGTACTTC
CASSEPGTTYEQYF
>TRBJ1-1|NA|few|TRBV10-3
TGTGCCATCAGCCAGATAAGGGGGGACACTGAAGCTTTCTTT
CAISQIRGDTEAFF
>TRBJ2-1|NA|NA|TRBV9
TGTGCCAGCAGCGTAGGGGTAGCGGCGGGTGAGCAGTTCTTC
CASSVGVAAGEQFF
>TRBJ1-6|NA|NA|TRBV7-3
TGTGCCAGCATCCCGAGGGGGGGCTGGTCACCCCTCCACTTT
CASIPRGGWSPLHF
>TRBJ1-5|NA|NA|TRBV19
TGTGCCAGTACCATGGGACTCCATAGCAATCAGCCCCAGCATTTT
CASTMGLHSNQPQHF
>TRBJ2-1|TRBD2|NA|TRBV7-6
TGTGCCAGCAGCTCCCCTGAGACTAGCGGGGGGGCCCGGGAGCAGTTCTTC
CASSSPETSGGAREQFF
>TRBJ1-2|TRBD1|NA|TRBV28
TGTGCCAGCAACCAAGGGGACAGGAGACATGGCTACACCTTC
CASNQGDRRHGYTF
>TRBJ1-5|TRBD1|NA|TRBV6-1
TGTGCCAGCAGTTGGACAGGGGGCTACAATCAGCCCCAGCATTTT
CASSWTGGYNQPQHF
>TRBJ1-1|NA|few|TRBV20-1
TGCAGCGGAGCGGGGCAGTCGGAAGCTTTCTTT
CSGAGQSEAFF
>TRBJ2-2|TRBD1|few|TRBV30
TGTGCCTGGAGTGATAAACCTCCGGGACAGGGAAGAGACGGGGAGCTGTTTTTT
CAWSDKPPGQGRDGELFF
>TRBJ2-5|TRBD1|NA|TRBV5-1
TGCGCCAGCACCACCAGGGGGAACCAAGAGACCCAGTACTTC
CASTTRGNQETQYF
>TRBJ2-2|TRBD2|NA|TRBV11-1
TGTGCCAGCAGCTTAGGGGCTAGCGGGGGCACCGGGGAGCTGTTTTTT
CASSLGASGGTGELFF
>TRBJ2-5|NA|NA|TRBV5-1
TGCGCCAGCAGCTTTTCAGAGACCCAGTACTTC
CASSFSETQYF
>TRBJ1-1|NA|NA|TRBV30
TGTGCCTGGAGTGACAGGGTCGACACTGAAGCTTTCTTT
CAWSDRVDTEAFF
>TRBJ1-3|NA|NA|TRBV19
TGTGCCAGTATCCCGAATGGAGACTCTGGAAACACCATATATTTT
CASIPNGDSGNTIYF
>TRBJ2-2|NA|NA|TRBV5-4
TGTGCCAGCAGCCATCCTTCAGGGGTTTCGGTCACCGGGGAGCTGTTTTTT
CASSHPSGVSVTGELFF
>TRBJ2-2|TRBD2|NA|TRBV13
TGTGCCAGCAGCTTAGAACTAGCGGGGCACACCGGGGAGCTGTTTTTT
CASSLELAGHTGELFF
>TRBJ2-3|TRBD1|NA|TRBV29-1
TGCAGCGTTGAAGTCGGACAGGCCCTCACAGATACGCAGTATTTT
CSVEVGQALTDTQYF
>TRBJ2-1|NA|NA|TRBV5-4
TGTGCCAGCACTTCCCCGGCCCTGCGTTCTGGTGAGCAGTTCTTC
CASTSPALRSGEQFF
>TRBJ2-1|TRBD2|NA|TRBV7-6
TGTGCCAGCAGCTTATCCGGGGGGGCCTACAATGAGCAGTTCTTC
CASSLSGGAYNEQFF
>TRBJ1-4|TRBD1|NA|TRBV27
TGTGCCAGCACCACGACAGGGAATGAAAAACTGTTTTTT
CASTTTGNEKLFF
>TRBJ2-3|NA|NA|TRBV4-1
TGCGCCAGCAGCTCACATGGGCAGGGGACAGATACGCAGTATTTT
CASSSHGQGTDTQYF
>TRBJ1-2|NA|few|TRBV18
TGTGCCAGCTCACCAGCGACAGATAACTATGGCTACACCTTC
CASSPATDNYGYTF